This entry features one T cell receptor beta chain sequence. In germline, CDR1 is SNHLY, CDR2 FYNNEI. This CDR3 is built from 13 residues. The V gene lost 5 bases and the J gene lost 1 base, with 8 bases spanning the gap. The data stem from a study of blood T cell repertoires in COVID-19. Study summary: COVID-19 samples collected from the United States, Italy and Spain covered acute and convalescent phases.

The assay was immunoSEQ multiplex PCR, and TCRdb's table has in-frame clones only and misses some. The top ten clones hold over 1.5% of a sample with hundreds of thousands of clones, 85% to 90% of them seen once. Sample: peripheral blood. The chain carries TRBV2 and TRBJ1-1, with D unresolved. The TCR was taken from a woman aged 25 to 39 with COVID-19, enrolled during active disease. CDR3 bases: TGTGCCAGCAGTACTTACGAGAACACTGAAGCTTTCTTT. This sequence encodes CASSTYENTEAFF.